Shown below are 21 T cell receptor beta chains from a single sample sequenced in a study of cytomegalovirus exposure and HLA in healthy donors. The PCR employed 60 Vbeta primers together with 13 Jbeta primers. Profiled with immunoSEQ multiplex PCR; TCRdb holds only in-frame clones, not every one. Recorded for this sample: tens of thousands of clones. Specimen: PBMCs. The source is a woman aged 30 to 39 in good health and CMV-seronegative.

This chain links TRBV29-1 with TRBJ2-1, with D possibly TRBD1 on 6 matching bases. The CDR3 spans 13 residues. The germline gives CDR1 SQVTM, CDR2 ANQGSEA. Trimming took 4 bases from V and 4 from J, leaving 11 bases between them. Written as DNA, the CDR3 is TGCAGCGTTGCCCCGGACAGTTACAATGAGCAGTTCTTC. This encodes CSVAPDSYNEQFF.

V gene TRBV19 combines with J gene TRBJ1-5; D ambiguous. The CDR3 totals 12 residues. With 5 bases removed from V and 4 bases from J, the gap between germline ends came to 6 bases. Germline values: CDR1 LNHDA, CDR2 SQIVND (reference sequence). The CDR3 protein is CASSFRNQPQHF. DNA of the CDR3: TGTGCCAGTAGTTTCCGGAATCAGCCCCAGCATTTT. The whole variable domain, remainder taken from reference TRBV19 and TRBJ1-5, is DGGITQSPKYLFRKEGQNVTLSCEQNLNHDAMYWYRQDPGQGLRLIYYSQIVNDFQKGDIAEGYSVSREKKESFPLTVTSAQKNPTAFYLCASSFRNQPQHFGDGTRLSIL.

This chain connects TRBV7-8 to TRBJ2-7, with a weak D call TRBD2 (6 bases). The V gene lost 3 bases and the J gene lost 7 bases, with 10 bases spanning the gap. Germline V gene data show CDR1 as SGHVS and CDR2 as FQNEAQ. The CDR3 is made up of 12 amino acids. In DNA form, the CDR3 reads TGTGCCAGCAGCTTGGGAGGCCGGGAGCAGTACTTC. Amino acids: CASSLGGREQYF.

V usage is TRBV30 and J usage is TRBJ2-1; D remains ambiguous. CDR1 and CDR2 from the germline V gene are GTSNPN and SVGIG (reference sequence). V lost 0 bases and J 0 bases, leaving 6 bases between the germline ends. The CDR3 runs to 14 residues. Here the CDR3 reads CAWSVQSSYNEQFF. The CDR3 nucleotides are TGTGCCTGGAGTGTACAAAGCTCCTACAATGAGCAGTTCTTC.

The genes are TRBV29-1 and TRBJ2-3; 11 bases are a match to TRBD2. Germline V lookup: CDR1 SQVTM, CDR2 ANQGSEA. This CDR3 is 15 amino acids long. The V gene end was trimmed by 5 bases and the J gene end by 2 bases; junction bases not matched to a gene: 6. CDR3 residues: CSVSGTSGYTDTQYF. The CDR3 DNA is TGCAGCGTTTCCGGGACTAGCGGCTACACAGATACGCAGTATTTT.

The V and J genes are TRBV5-1 and TRBJ1-1, with TRBD1 matching over 8 bases. The V segment lost 6 bases and the J segment 0 bases; nucleotides outside the gene matches: 7. The CDR3 has 15 amino acids. CDR1 and CDR2 from the germline V gene are SGHRS and YFSETQ. The CDR3 coding sequence is TGCGCCAGCACAACAGGGGGGAGAATGAACACTGAAGCTTTCTTT. Translation: CASTTGGRMNTEAFF.

V gene TRBV7-2 combines with J gene TRBJ2-1, with D possibly being TRBD2 (6 bases). CDR1 is SGHTA, CDR2 FQGNSA, per germline. The CDR3 runs 15 residues. Trimming stripped 5 bases from V and 2 bases from J, with 13 bases between. The CDR3 region is CASSPGASAYNEQFF. CDR3 nucleotides: TGTGCCAGCAGCCCTGGGGCTAGCGCCTACAATGAGCAGTTCTTC.

The chain is built from TRBV4-2 and TRBJ2-1; TRBD2 matches 9 bases. CDR1 is LGHNA, CDR2 YNFKEQ, per germline. Unmatched junction bases numbered 5, after V lost 2 bases and J lost 3 bases. The CDR3 runs to 16 residues. CDR3 nucleotide sequence: TGTGCCAGCAGCCAAACCCCGACTAGCGGCTACAATGAGCAGTTCTTC. This translates into CASSQTPTSGYNEQFF.

The chain has TRBV6-1 and TRBJ1-2; D perhaps matches TRBD1 (5 bases). Between the trimmed V and J ends, which lost 6 bases and 4 bases, there was a span of 15 bases. CDR3 length: 14 residues. Germline V CDR1 and CDR2: MNHNS, SASEGT. The CDR3 nucleotides read TGTGCCAGCAGGTTGGGGACTGACTTCTATGGCTACACCTTC. Protein: CASRLGTDFYGYTF.

This chain links TRBV30 with TRBJ1-1, with a tentative D call TRBD1 (5 bases). Germline CDR1 GTSNPN, CDR2 SVGIG (reference sequence). This CDR3 spans 13 amino acids. V lost 3 bases and J 3 bases, leaving 11 bases between the germline ends. CDR3 in amino acids: CAWREGAYTEAFF. The CDR3 coding sequence is TGTGCCTGGAGGGAAGGGGCTTACACTGAAGCTTTCTTT.

V usage is TRBV19 and J usage is TRBJ2-5; 7 bases agree with TRBD1. V gave up 6 bases and J gave up 7 bases; unmatched junction bases: 14. Germline CDR1 and CDR2: LNHDA and SQIVND (reference sequence). CDR3 length: 15 amino acids. The chain's CDR3 is CASRARGQEDGTQYF. The CDR3 DNA reads TGTGCCAGTAGAGCAAGGGGGCAGGAAGATGGGACCCAGTACTTC.

The chain uses TRBV2 and TRBJ1-5, with TRBD1 matching over 7 bases. CDR3 size: 13 residues. Per the germline V gene, CDR1 is SNHLY and CDR2 is FYNNEI. Unmatched junction bases numbered 9, after V lost 6 bases and J lost 10 bases. In nucleotides, the CDR3 is TGTGCCAGCAGCCTAAGACAGGGAACTCCCCAGCATTTT. Amino acid sequence: CASSLRQGTPQHF.

The V gene is TRBV25-1, the J gene TRBJ2-3, with D maybe TRBD1 (5 bases). There are 18 residues in the CDR3. With 0 bases removed from V and 0 bases from J, the gap between germline ends came to 16 bases. CDR1 is MGHDK and CDR2 is SYGVNS in the germline V gene. This chain's CDR3 is CASSEYNLTGTSTDTQYF. For the CDR3, the DNA is TGTGCCAGCAGTGAATATAACCTTACAGGAACTAGCACAGATACGCAGTATTTT.

The chain recombines TRBV6-1 with TRBJ1-2; 7 bases are shared with TRBD1. The V gene's germline CDR1 is MNHNS and CDR2 SASEGT. V lost 4 bases and J lost 5; bases outside the gene matches: 7. This CDR3 is built from 14 residues. CDR3 loop: CASSVGRQGYGYTF. CDR3 bases: TGTGCCAGCAGTGTGGGGAGACAGGGATATGGCTACACCTTC.

This chain links TRBV6-4 with TRBJ2-2; the match to TRBD1 covers 7 bases. The CDR3 extends over 14 amino acids. Trimming at V came to 6 bases and at J to 4 bases, leaving 5 bases not matched to a gene. In germline, CDR1 is MRHNA, CDR2 SNTAGT. The chain's CDR3 is CASSPTGTTGELFF. CDR3 DNA sequence: TGTGCCAGCAGCCCGACAGGGACCACCGGGGAGCTGTTTTTT.

The V call is TRBV30, the J call TRBJ1-2, with a possible D match to TRBD1 (5 bases). The CDR3 sequence is 12 residues long. Germline V gives CDR1 GTSNPN, CDR2 SVGIG (reference sequence). V was pared by 6 bases and J by 4 bases, with 12 bases between. The CDR3 reads CACTPGIYGYTF. The DNA of the CDR3 is TGTGCCTGTACCCCAGGGATCTATGGCTACACCTTC.

This chain uses TRBV5-5 with TRBJ2-7; weak D call: TRBD2 (6 bases). Deletions cut 2 bases from V and 7 bases from J, with 22 bases between. This CDR3 contains 16 residues. The germline V gene encodes CDR1 SGHKS and CDR2 YYEKEE (reference sequence). In DNA form, the CDR3 reads TGTGCCAGCAGCTTCCTAGCGTCTTCGACTAAAAAAGAGCAGTACTTC. This gives the protein CASSFLASSTKKEQYF. Full variable domain (rest looked up from reference TRBV5-5 and TRBJ2-7): DAGVTQSPTHLIKTRGQQVTLRCSPISGHKSVSWYQQVLGQGPQFIFQYYEKEERGRGNFPDRFSARQFPNYSSELNVNALLLGDSALYLCASSFLASSTKKEQYFGPGTRLTVT.

The rearrangement joins TRBV5-1 to TRBJ2-1, with D possibly TRBD1 on 6 matching bases. Germline-derived CDR1 and CDR2 are SGHRS and YFSETQ. The CDR3 has 14 amino acids. Trimming took off 5 bases at V and 5 bases at J, with 14 bases between the two ends. This chain's CDR3 is CASRSGESDNEQFF. The CDR3 DNA sequence: TGCGCCAGCAGATCAGGGGAGAGCGACAATGAGCAGTTCTTC.

V gene TRBV4-1 combines with J gene TRBJ2-1; D is perhaps TRBD1 (6 bases). The CDR3 sequence is 16 residues long. V lost 3 bases and J 4 bases, leaving 16 bases between the germline ends. Germline CDR1 is MGHRA and CDR2 is YSYEKL. The CDR3 DNA follows: TGCGCCAGCAGCCAGCGCGTTAGGGGGATTTACAATGAGCAGTTCTTC. Its protein is CASSQRVRGIYNEQFF.

The chain carries TRBV7-2 and TRBJ1-4, with TRBD1 identical over 7 bases. CDR3 length: 15 amino acids. After removal of 4 bases from V and 5 bases from J, the junction contained 7 bases not matched to a gene. In germline, CDR1 is SGHTA, CDR2 FQGNSA. CDR3 protein: CASSSQTGPNEKLFF. The DNA for the CDR3 is TGTGCCAGCAGCTCACAGACAGGGCCGAATGAAAAACTGTTTTTT.

The chain is built from TRBV6-6 and TRBJ1-5; D possibly corresponds to TRBD1 (6 bases). The V end was cut by 5 bases, the J end by 2 bases, with 16 bases between. The CDR3 runs to 16 residues. Germline V CDR1 and CDR2: MNHNY, SVGAGI (reference sequence). Here the CDR3 DNA reads TGTGCCAGCAGTCAGCCTCTGGACAGCGGCAATCAGCCCCAGCATTTT. Its protein product is CASSQPLDSGNQPQHF.